This T cell receptor beta chain was found in a study of CD8 T cells in Susac syndrome. On the study more broadly: Patients with Susac syndrome, at blood draw, were therapy-naive, on corticosteroids, or on intravenous immunoglobulin alone. Study results and limitations: The study's TCR sequencing and HLA analysis covered a relatively small number of individuals, and the study acknowledged this.

CDR3 length: 16 amino acids. Germline V lookup: CDR1 SGHTA, CDR2 FQGTGA. The V end was cut by 5 bases, the J end by 1 base, with 17 bases between. As for this clonotype: Its specificity is unknown.

When the RNA was reverse transcribed, random hexamers were used with an input of roughly 0.5 to 1 ug. A single record per CDR3 protein comes from TCRdb applying MiXCR to the immunoSEQ multiplex PCR reads. Of about 240,000 distinct CDR3 sequences listed, approximately 95% are singletons. The sequenced material came from CD4+ T cells from PBMCs. V gene TRBV7-3 combines with J gene TRBJ2-5, with D possibly being TRBD1 (5 bases). The TCR sequence derives from a human donor with Susac syndrome. CDR3 in amino acids: CASSIGATTLQETQYF. The CDR3 DNA follows: TGTGCCAGCAGCATAGGGGCTACAACCCTCCAAGAGACCCAGTACTTC.